The 6 T cell receptor beta chains presented below share a single source sample, sequenced in a study of beta chain features in type 1 diabetes. Sequenced material consisted of expressed TCRB transcripts (all of the isolated RNA was reverse transcribed). Only in-frame clones appear in the TCRdb table, and some are missing; sequencing was by immunoSEQ multiplex PCR. The sample carries 150,000 to 200,000 clones, 63% recorded once. No antigen is known for these receptors. Study outcomes and limitations: TCRB CDR3s were moderately but significantly shorter in Type 1 diabetes patients in all four CD4+ subsets.

The source material was naive CD4+ T cells from blood. The origin of the receptors is a man aged 25-45 years with type 1 diabetes.

J is TRBJ1-2 and V is TRBV15; TRBD1 matches at 9 bases. Germline CDR1 reads LNHNV; CDR2 reads YYDKDF (reference sequence). This CDR3 has 15 residues. V shed 5 bases, J shed 2 bases, and the junction held 6 bases outside the gene matches. The CDR3 sequence: CATSRDRAGNYGYTF. CDR3 coding DNA: TGTGCCACCAGCCGGGACAGGGCCGGGAACTATGGCTACACCTTC.

This chain uses TRBV7-9 with TRBJ2-5; D possibly corresponds to TRBD1 (5 bases). Germline V lookup: CDR1 SEHNR, CDR2 FQNEAQ (reference sequence). The CDR3 length is 14 residues. V was trimmed by 5 bases and J by 1 base, leaving 11 bases between them. CDR3 sequence: CASSLGVTQETQYF. CDR3 DNA sequence: TGTGCCAGCAGCCTAGGGGTGACCCAAGAGACCCAGTACTTC.

This clone turned up a few times. The rearrangement uses TRBV9 and TRBJ1-6; D possibly corresponds to TRBD1 (5 bases). Germline values: CDR1 SGDLS, CDR2 YYNGEE. CDR3 size: 14 residues. V was pared by 0 bases and J by 6 bases, with 7 bases between. The CDR3 DNA is TGTGCCAGCAGCGTAGAGGGGATTAATTCACCCCTCCACTTT. Residues: CASSVEGINSPLHF.

V is TRBV29-1 and J is TRBJ1-4, with TRBD1 identical over 8 bases. The CDR3 has 13 residues. The junction had 8 bases not matched to a gene; V was cut back by 6 bases and J by 8 bases. Germline CDR1 reads SQVTM; CDR2 reads ANQGSEA. CDR3 loop: CSVATGAGEKLFF. In nucleotides, the CDR3 is TGCAGCGTCGCGACAGGGGCAGGGGAAAAACTGTTTTTT.

This chain connects TRBV4-1 to TRBJ1-3; D unresolved. Germline V CDR1 and CDR2: MGHRA, YSYEKL. The CDR3 sequence is 14 residues long. V was clipped by 1 base and J by 4 bases, with 8 bases between them. CDR3 in amino acids: CASSQGPRGNTIYF. The CDR3, as DNA: TGCGCCAGCAGCCAAGGGCCTCGCGGAAACACCATATATTTT.

V is TRBV29-1 and J is TRBJ2-1, with D perhaps matching TRBD1 or TRBD2 (5 bases each). The ends were cut back, 7 bases at V and 9 bases at J, with 19 bases in the middle. The CDR3 is made up of 13 amino acids. The germline CDR1 and CDR2 sequences are SQVTM and ANQGSEA. The CDR3 protein is CSGVTVAGTEQFF. CDR3 nucleotide sequence: TGCAGCGGGGTGACAGTAGCAGGGACTGAGCAGTTCTTC.